This T cell receptor (beta chain) was found in a study of response to subunit inactivated influenza vaccine. Comment on this clonotype: Antigen unknown.

Study-level points and caveats: The authors offered the suggestion that each seasonal influenza vaccination recruits few new T cells.

TCRdb reprocessed the RT-PCR reads with MiXCR, giving one entry per CDR3 protein. The sample shows about 780,000 distinct CDR3 sequences, around 18% of them seen only once. Germline V gene data show CDR1 as SEHNR and CDR2 as FQNEAQ (reference sequence). Trimming took off 1 base at V and 7 bases at J, with 13 bases between the two ends. The CDR3 extends over 15 amino acids. This rearrangement joins TRBV7-9 to TRBJ2-2; weak D call: TRBD1 (6 bases). This clonotype originated in a man in his forties or fifties who received an inactivated influenza vaccine. The sequenced sample was PBMCs from blood, obtained 5 days after vaccination. CDR3 residues: CASSLGWGHGGELFF. In nucleotides, the CDR3 is TGTGCCAGCAGCTTAGGCTGGGGGCACGGCGGGGAGCTGTTTTTT.